One and the same sample provided the 27 T cell receptor beta chains below, sequenced in a study of CD8+CD57+ T cells in acquired aplastic anemia. In patients chosen for sequencing, flow cytometry had shown CD8+CD57+ cell expansion. Genomic DNA was employed as the template in profiling TCR beta VDJ and CDR3. TCRdb ran MiXCR on the reads and lists one entry per CDR3 protein. The sample carries approximately 470,000 distinct CDR3 sequences, over 25% recorded once. Sequencing was performed on sorted CD4+, CD8+, or CD8+CD57+ T cells (not recorded which) from PBMCs. The receptors originated from a human donor with aplastic anemia.

This clonotype was picked up a small number of times. The V call is TRBV3-1, the J call TRBJ2-7; no clear D gene. Germline values: CDR1 LGHDT, CDR2 YNNKEL (reference sequence). The CDR3 spans 14 residues. V lost 0 bases and J lost 0, with 6 bases in between. This chain's CDR3 is CASSQDPSSYEQYF. In DNA, the CDR3 is TGTGCCAGCAGCCAAGACCCCAGCTCCTACGAGCAGTACTTC.

This clonotype was picked up a small number of times. The CDR3 DNA reads as TGTGCCAGCAGCCCTACGGGGTGGACTGAAGCTTTCTTT. Encoded protein: CASSPTGWTEAFF. V gene TRBV6-1 combines with J gene TRBJ1-1; D remains unclear. Germline lookup yields CDR1 MNHNS and CDR2 SASEGT. The CDR3 consists of 13 residues. Between the trimmed V and J ends, which lost 6 bases and 5 bases, there was a span of 13 bases.

This clonotype was seen repeatedly, ten times or more. The rearrangement joins TRBV2 to TRBJ2-1; TRBD2 matches 11 bases. The CDR3 covers 15 residues. V shed 4 bases, J shed 3 bases, and the junction held 2 bases outside the gene matches. Per the germline V gene, CDR1 is SNHLY and CDR2 is FYNNEI. The CDR3 region is CASSGGLAVYNEQFF. CDR3 DNA: TGTGCCAGCAGTGGGGGACTAGCGGTCTACAATGAGCAGTTCTTC.

This clonotype was recorded many times. The J gene is TRBJ2-4, the V gene TRBV19; 9 positions agree with TRBD1. J gave up 3 bases and V 7 bases, and 4 bases lay outside the gene matches. Germline CDR1 LNHDA, CDR2 SQIVND (reference sequence). The CDR3 runs 14 residues. As DNA, the CDR3 is TGTGCCAGTACCACGACAGGGGGCAAAAACATTCAGTACTTC. Translated: CASTTTGGKNIQYF. Looking up the rest from reference TRBV19 and TRBJ2-4 gives the full variable domain: DGGITQSPKYLFRKEGQNVTLSCEQNLNHDAMYWYRQDPGQGLRLIYYSQIVNDFQKGDIAEGYSVSREKKESFPLTVTSAQKNPTAFYLCASTTTGGKNIQYFGAGTRLSVL.

Of note for this clonotype: The final CDR3 position lacks the conserved phenylalanine or tryptophan, pointing to a likely read error. The CDR3 sequence is CASSQPGQNQPQHI. In DNA form, the CDR3 reads TGTGCCAGCAGCCAACCGGGGCAGAATCAGCCCCAGCATATT. The V and J genes are TRBV14 and TRBJ1-5; perhaps TRBD1 as D (5 bases). The V end lost 2 bases, the J end lost 4 bases, and 9 bases lay between the germline ends. Looked up from germline, CDR1 is SGHDN and CDR2 is FVKESK. CDR3 length: 14 amino acids.

V and J are TRBV2 and TRBJ1-2; 7 bases are a match to TRBD1. Germline CDR1 SNHLY, CDR2 FYNNEI. This CDR3 is 11 amino acids long. V was clipped by 7 bases and J by 6 bases; unmatched bases: 2. CDR3 sequence reads: CASTRGDGYTF. CDR3 coding DNA: TGTGCCAGCACCAGGGGGGATGGCTACACCTTC.

The gene calls are TRBV24-1 and TRBJ2-3; no clear D gene. This CDR3 spans 15 amino acids. Germline lookup yields CDR1 KGHDR and CDR2 SFDVKD. The ends were cut back, 5 bases at V and 1 base at J, with 12 bases in the middle. The CDR3 DNA reads TGTGCCACCAGTGGTCACAGCGAGGGCACAGATACGCAGTATTTT. Protein: CATSGHSEGTDTQYF.

This sequence joins TRBV12-3 or TRBV12-4 and TRBJ2-1, with 8 bases lining up with TRBD2. V was pared by 5 bases and J by 7 bases, with 10 bases of the junction left unmatched. This CDR3 is built from 15 residues. CDR3 in DNA: TGTGCCAGCAGTCTTATTGCGGGACTAGGGAATGAGCAGTTCTTC. This gives the protein CASSLIAGLGNEQFF.

The chain has TRBV6-5 and TRBJ1-6; no clear D. Germline-derived CDR1 and CDR2 are MNHEY and SVGAGI. The CDR3 spans 15 residues. Trimming took off 0 bases at V and 10 bases at J, with 13 bases between the two ends. The chain's CDR3 is CASSYSKGSWSPLHF. CDR3 coding DNA: TGTGCCAGCAGTTACTCTAAGGGTTCTTGGTCACCCCTCCACTTT.

Only a few counts were recorded for this clonotype. The rearrangement links TRBV12-3 or TRBV12-4 to TRBJ2-7, with a tentative D call TRBD2 (6 bases). V lost 6 bases and J lost 4, with 16 bases in between. The CDR3 is made up of 14 amino acids. The CDR3 DNA is TGTGCCAGCAGAAGACTAGGATCCTCGTACGAGCAGTACTTC. Its protein is CASRRLGSSYEQYF.

V gene TRBV15 combines with J gene TRBJ2-7; D might be TRBD1 (6 bases). Germline lookup yields CDR1 LNHNV and CDR2 YYDKDF (reference sequence). V was pared by 3 bases and J by 4 bases, with 7 bases between. CDR3 length: 12 amino acids. The CDR3 loop is CATSRGTYEQYF. For the CDR3, the DNA is TGTGCCACCAGCAGGGGGACATACGAGCAGTACTTC.

V gene TRBV20-1 combines with J gene TRBJ1-1, with D perhaps matching TRBD1 (6 bases). The V end was cut by 6 bases, the J end by 4 bases, with 18 bases between. This CDR3 region has 14 residues. Germline CDR1 DFQATT, CDR2 SNEGSKA (reference sequence). DNA for the CDR3: TGCAGTGCCCGGGACACTGGGGGAGGCACTGAAGCTTTCTTT. Encoded protein: CSARDTGGGTEAFF.

The J gene is TRBJ1-5, the V gene TRBV5-5, with a tentative D call TRBD1 (6 bases). This CDR3 has 16 amino acids. Germline CDR1 and CDR2: SGHKS and YYEKEE (reference sequence). Deletions cut 3 bases from V and 0 bases from J, with 13 bases between. CDR3 amino acids: CASSSLQGYSNQPQHF. The CDR3, as DNA: TGTGCCAGCAGCTCCTTACAGGGTTATAGCAATCAGCCCCAGCATTTT.

This clonotype was recorded a few times. The gene calls are TRBV20-1 and TRBJ1-1, with no clear D. Germline V CDR1 and CDR2: DFQATT, SNEGSKA (reference sequence). V dropped 2 bases and J dropped 1 base, with 11 bases sitting between them. This CDR3 spans 14 amino acids. CDR3 sequence reads: CSARHYPANTEAFF. CDR3 bases: TGCAGTGCTAGACATTACCCGGCGAACACTGAAGCTTTCTTT.

V gene TRBV20-1 combines with J gene TRBJ2-7; 8 bases line up with TRBD1. This CDR3 contains 14 residues. From germline, CDR1 is DFQATT and CDR2 SNEGSKA (reference sequence). J gave up 6 bases and V 3 bases, and 10 bases lay outside the gene matches. For the CDR3, the DNA is TGCAGTGCTAGTATGTCAGGGGGCTCTCTCGAGCAGTACTTC. It yields the protein CSASMSGGSLEQYF.

The V and J genes are TRBV18 and TRBJ2-2; D is unclear. The CDR3 has 12 amino acids. Looked up from germline, CDR1 is KGHSH and CDR2 is LQKENI. V lost 8 bases and J lost 6, with 10 bases in between. The chain's CDR3 is CASRYGSGELFF. In DNA form, the CDR3 reads TGTGCCAGCCGTTATGGCTCCGGGGAGCTGTTTTTT.

The rearrangement joins TRBV9 to TRBJ2-2; D possibly corresponds to TRBD2 (6 bases). The CDR3 length is 14 residues. Trimming took off 2 bases at V and 4 bases at J, with 9 bases between the two ends. The germline CDR1 and CDR2 sequences are SGDLS and YYNGEE. The CDR3 is CASSVRESTGELFF. The CDR3 DNA reads as TGTGCCAGCAGCGTTCGGGAGAGCACCGGGGAGCTGTTTTTT.

The chain is built from TRBV5-4 and TRBJ1-4; D possibly corresponds to TRBD1 (5 bases). The CDR3 extends over 14 amino acids. Germline V lookup: CDR1 SGHNT, CDR2 YYREEE (reference sequence). V gave up 4 bases and J gave up 4 bases, with 11 bases separating them. The CDR3 region has the DNA TGTGCCAGCAGCCTGATGGGGGATAATGAAAAACTGTTTTTT. Protein product: CASSLMGDNEKLFF. The complete variable domain, with remaining parts taken from reference TRBV5-4 and TRBJ1-4, reads ETGVTQSPTHLIKTRGQQVTLRCSSQSGHNTVSWYQQALGQGPQFIFQYYREEENGRGNFPPRFSGLQFPNYSSELNVNALELDDSALYLCASSLMGDNEKLFFGSGTQLSVL.

J is TRBJ1-5 and V is TRBV25-1; no clear D gene. The ends were cut back, 4 bases at V and 0 bases at J, with 13 bases in the middle. The CDR3 has 16 amino acids. Germline CDR1 reads MGHDK; CDR2 reads SYGVNS. This CDR3 is CASSASVGFSNQPQHF. The CDR3 DNA reads TGTGCCAGCAGTGCCTCCGTGGGGTTTAGCAATCAGCCCCAGCATTTT.

In regard to this clonotype: One end of the junction varies from germline; a read error may be responsible. The chain recombines TRBV7-9 with TRBJ1-1; no definite D call. Looked up from germline, CDR1 is SEHNR and CDR2 is FQNEAQ (reference sequence). The CDR3 runs to 12 residues. The CDR3 region is CVSSLVGTEAFF. Here the CDR3 DNA reads TGTGTCAGCAGCTTAGTTGGCACTGAAGCTTTCTTT.

The rearrangement uses TRBV10-3 and TRBJ1-5; no definite D call. CDR1 is ENHRY and CDR2 is SYGVKD in the germline V gene. Trimming left V 5 bases short and J 4 bases short, with 18 bases between. The length of the CDR3 is 16 residues. The CDR3 bases are TGTGCCATCAGTTGGCCCGAGTACAGATCAAATCAGCCCCAGCATTTT. This gives the protein CAISWPEYRSNQPQHF.

The chain recombines TRBV20-1 with TRBJ2-3; 7 nucleotides line up with TRBD2. Per the germline V gene, CDR1 is DFQATT and CDR2 is SNEGSKA (reference sequence). J was trimmed by 7 bases and V by 5 bases; bases with no gene match: 12. The CDR3 sequence is 14 residues long. CDR3 in amino acids: CSAPTGGGSNTQYF. In DNA form, the CDR3 reads TGCAGTGCTCCGACTGGCGGGGGATCGAATACGCAGTATTTT.

Many counts were recorded for this clonotype. This rearrangement joins TRBV20-1 to TRBJ1-1; D is perhaps TRBD1 (6 bases). V lost 0 bases and J 4 bases, leaving 9 bases between the germline ends. The CDR3 contains 13 residues. CDR1 is DFQATT, CDR2 SNEGSKA, per germline (reference sequence). In DNA, the CDR3 is TGCAGTGCTAGAGAACAGGGTACCACTGAAGCTTTCTTT. Translating gives CSAREQGTTEAFF.

This clonotype was recorded at least ten times. The CDR3: CASSPYKDYGYTF. The CDR3 bases are TGTGCCAGCAGCCCGTACAAAGACTATGGCTACACCTTC. The chain combines TRBV6-1 with TRBJ1-2; no reliable D call. The germline V and J ends were trimmed by 6 bases and 3 bases, with 11 bases remaining between them. The V gene's germline CDR1 is MNHNS and CDR2 SASEGT. This CDR3 region has 13 residues.

This clonotype has only a few counts. The rearrangement links TRBV6-2 or TRBV6-3 to TRBJ1-3, with D possibly TRBD1 on 5 matching bases. This CDR3 is built from 16 residues. From germline, CDR1 is MNHEY and CDR2 SVGEGT. Trimming pared 2 bases from V and 4 bases from J, leaving 15 bases between. The CDR3 here is CASSYGYGTQGNTIYF. As DNA, the CDR3 is TGTGCCAGCAGTTACGGCTACGGGACGCAGGGAAACACCATATATTTT.

Notes on this clonotype: Being one base from a much bigger clone, this may be a read error. The chain is built from TRBV7-3 and TRBJ1-2; D unresolved. Per germline, CDR1 SGHTA and CDR2 FQGTGA. CDR3 size: 15 residues. Trimming left V 5 bases short and J 4 bases short, with 17 bases between. The CDR3, as DNA: TGTGCCAGCAGCCCCGATTTGGGGTCGGCCTATGGCTACACCTTC. It encodes CASSPDLGSAYGYTF.

In the case of this clonotype: With a much larger clone just one base away, this may be a read error. The CDR3 does not close with the conserved phenylalanine or tryptophan, likely indicating a read error. The V call is TRBV7-2, the J call TRBJ2-7; TRBD2 matches at 8 bases. CDR3 length: 14 residues. Germline values: CDR1 SGHTA, CDR2 FQGNSA. J was trimmed by 2 bases and V by 6 bases; bases with no gene match: 6. Here the CDR3 reads CASSQAGETYEQYL. CDR3 nucleotides: TGTGCCAGCAGTCAAGCGGGGGAGACCTACGAGCAGTACCTC.